Only a few counts were recorded for the clone carrying this T cell receptor (beta chain). The CDR3 spans 15 residues. Trimming shortened V by 1 base and J by 2 bases, and 11 bases separated the two germline ends. CDR1 and CDR2 from the germline V gene are SGHTA and FQGNSA. In TCRdb, the 5' RACE reads were re-called with MiXCR into one record per CDR3 protein. The table includes roughly 35,000 distinct CDR3 sequences, around 6.1% detected once. This entry is derived from a study of early T cells in non-severe SARS-CoV-2 infection. This sequence joins TRBV7-2 and TRBJ1-2; no clear D gene. The origin of this receptor is an adult who was a healthcare worker with PCR-confirmed SARS-CoV-2 infection or an uninfected control (not recorded which). Material: whole blood. CDR3 DNA: TGTGCCAGCAGCTTAGTGCTTGCAGCGAACTATGGCTACACCTTC. It codes for CASSLVLAANYGYTF.